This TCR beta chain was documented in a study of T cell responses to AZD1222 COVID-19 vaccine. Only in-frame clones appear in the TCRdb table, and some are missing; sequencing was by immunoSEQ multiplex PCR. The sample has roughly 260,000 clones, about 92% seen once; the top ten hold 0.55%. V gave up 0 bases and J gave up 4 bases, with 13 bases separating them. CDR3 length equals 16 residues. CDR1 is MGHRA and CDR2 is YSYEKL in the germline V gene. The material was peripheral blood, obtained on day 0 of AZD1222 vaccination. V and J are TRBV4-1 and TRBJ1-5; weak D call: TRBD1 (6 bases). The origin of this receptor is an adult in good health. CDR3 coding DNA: TGCGCCAGCAGCCAAGATCGGGGGGCTGAAAATCAGCCCCAGCATTTT. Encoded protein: CASSQDRGAENQPQHF.